The sample holds many counts of the clone carrying this TCR beta chain. Its antigen is unidentified. Germline CDR1 is LNHDA and CDR2 is SQIVND (reference sequence). The ends lost 5 bases at V and 7 bases at J; junction bases unmatched: 4. This CDR3 has 13 amino acids. cDNA libraries for TCR alpha and TCR beta, carrying sample barcodes and UMIs, came from 5'RACE with constant-segment primers. MiXCR, run by TCRdb on the 5' RACE reads, gives a single entry per CDR3 protein. In the table there are some 29,000 distinct CDR3 sequences, about 16% of which are singletons. This record belongs to a study of T-cell memory formation after mild COVID-19. Findings and limits, study-wide: What remained unconfirmed was the SARS-CoV-2 specificity of second-wave clones peaking on day 37. Pre-infection memory already had some responding clones, implying cross-reactive memory joined.

This clonotype was sampled from an adult who had mild COVID-19 (a few samples of this study predate the infection). Cell type and time point are not known. The sequenced material came from PBMCs or a T cell subset sorted from them (not recorded which). The V gene is TRBV19, the J gene TRBJ1-5; 8 positions agree with TRBD1. The CDR3 nucleotides read TGTGCCAGTAGTTTTGACAGGGGACAGCCCCAGCATTTT. Its translation: CASSFDRGQPQHF.